This T cell receptor beta chain came from a study of T cell clones after liver transplantation. Study observations and caveats: In most of the 8 subjects, circulating graft-donor-reactive CD4 TCRbeta sequences fell significantly after transplant.

Notes on this clone: Antigen specificity is unknown.

The CDR3 runs 13 residues. Trimming took off 2 bases at V and 5 bases at J, with 7 bases between the two ends. Germline V gene data show CDR1 as LNHDA and CDR2 as SQIVND (reference sequence). Clones were sequenced by immunoSEQ multiplex PCR, and TCRdb holds only the in-frame ones, with some missing. The repertoire holds approximately 6,400 clones, over 70% seen once, with more than 10% in the top ten. Unstimulated PBMCs were sorted into CD3+CD4+ and CD3+CD8+ populations. The clonotype comes from a human patient who received a liver transplant. The graft donor may have contributed some T cells. The sample here was CD8+ T cells from blood, taken almost 47 months after liver transplant. The gene calls are TRBV19 and TRBJ2-1, with D possibly being TRBD1 (5 bases). In DNA, the CDR3 is TGTGCCAGTAGTATACAGGGAAACAATGAGCAGTTCTTC. This codes for CASSIQGNNEQFF.